The rows below give T cell receptor beta chains drawn from one sample of a study of blood T cell repertoires in COVID-19. The repertoire was sequenced with immunoSEQ multiplex PCR; TCRdb's copy has only in-frame clones and lacks some. The sample comprises around 210,000 clones, more than 70% of which are singletons, and around 17% rests with the top ten. The specimen sequenced was peripheral blood. All receptors come from a middle-aged man with COVID-19, enrolled during active disease. CDR3s include the opening cysteine and the closing phenylalanine or tryptophan. A D gene is named only where the DNA matches it firmly. Size is stated for part of the rows, as once, few or many counts, or as a class when the clone is expanded.

j_gene: TRBJ2-3; v_gene: TRBV5-5; d_gene: .; abundance: .; CDR3nt: TGTGCCAGCAGCTTTTTAGTAGATACGCAGTATTTT; CDR3aa: CASSFLVDTQYF
j_gene: TRBJ2-2; v_gene: TRBV18; d_gene: .; abundance: .; CDR3nt: TGTGCCAGCTCACCACGAGGTGCGAACACCGGGGAGCTGTTTTTT; CDR3aa: CASSPRGANTGELFF
j_gene: TRBJ1-1; v_gene: TRBV27; d_gene: TRBD1; abundance: .; CDR3nt: TGTGCCAGCAGTCGCCAGGGGGGCACTGAAGCTTTCTTT; CDR3aa: CASSRQGGTEAFF
j_gene: TRBJ1-6; v_gene: TRBV7-2; d_gene: .; abundance: .; CDR3nt: TGTGCCAGCAGCTTAGGGGCAGGGCATAATTCACCCCTCCACTTT; CDR3aa: CASSLGAGHNSPLHF
j_gene: TRBJ2-1; v_gene: TRBV5-5; d_gene: TRBD1; abundance: .; CDR3nt: TGTGCCAGCAGCTTGGGTGGGTGGACAGGGGATTATTTACAATCCAATGAGCAGTTCTTC; CDR3aa: CASSLGGWTGDYLQSNEQFF
j_gene: TRBJ2-1; v_gene: TRBV18; d_gene: TRBD1; abundance: .; CDR3nt: TGTGCCAGCTCACTCTTATTCACAGTTCCAGGTCAGGGGGCGATCAATGAGCAGTTCTTC; CDR3aa: CASSLLFTVPGQGAINEQFF
j_gene: TRBJ1-5; v_gene: TRBV28; d_gene: .; abundance: .; CDR3nt: TGTGCCAGCAGTCCCCGGGGACAGCCCCAGCATTTT; CDR3aa: CASSPRGQPQHF
j_gene: TRBJ1-1; v_gene: TRBV7-8; d_gene: .; abundance: few; CDR3nt: TGTGCCAGCAGCTCAGGACAAGCAGATTATGAAGCTTTCTTT; CDR3aa: CASSSGQADYEAFF
j_gene: TRBJ1-4; v_gene: TRBV5-6; d_gene: TRBD1; abundance: .; CDR3nt: TGTGCCAGCAGCTCCACGACAGGGTTGGAGGAAAAACTGTTTTTT; CDR3aa: CASSSTTGLEEKLFF
j_gene: TRBJ2-1; v_gene: TRBV7-8; d_gene: .; abundance: .; CDR3nt: TGTGCCAGCAGCAGCCGGCGGGACCCATTTGGGGATGAGCAGTTCTTC; CDR3aa: CASSSRRDPFGDEQFF
j_gene: TRBJ1-2; v_gene: TRBV28; d_gene: TRBD1; abundance: .; CDR3nt: TGTGCCAGCAGCCCCACAGGGGGCTATGGCTACACCTTC; CDR3aa: CASSPTGGYGYTF
j_gene: TRBJ1-1; v_gene: TRBV19; d_gene: TRBD1; abundance: .; CDR3nt: TGTGCCAGTAGTATAGATCCCCTAGGACAGGGACGGACTGAAGCTTTCTTT; CDR3aa: CASSIDPLGQGRTEAFF
j_gene: TRBJ2-7; v_gene: TRBV18; d_gene: .; abundance: .; CDR3nt: TGTGCCAGCTCACAATACAGGGTCGGGGCCTACGAGCAGTACTTC; CDR3aa: CASSQYRVGAYEQYF
j_gene: TRBJ1-6; v_gene: TRBV15; d_gene: .; abundance: .; CDR3nt: TGTGCCACCAGCAGAGATGCCGCCCCGGGGGCACCCCTCCACTTT; CDR3aa: CATSRDAAPGAPLHF
j_gene: TRBJ1-3; v_gene: TRBV9; d_gene: TRBD1; abundance: .; CDR3nt: TGTGCCAGCAGCGACGAAAGACAGGGCTACTCTGGAAACACCATATATTTT; CDR3aa: CASSDERQGYSGNTIYF
j_gene: TRBJ1-3; v_gene: TRBV18; d_gene: .; abundance: once; CDR3nt: TGTGCCAGCTCACCACCGGCGGGCTCTGGAAACACCATATATTTT; CDR3aa: CASSPPAGSGNTIYF
j_gene: TRBJ2-1; v_gene: TRBV20-1; d_gene: TRBD2; abundance: .; CDR3nt: TGCAGTGCTAGTAGACTAGCGGGTGGCAATGAGCAGTTCTTC; CDR3aa: CSASRLAGGNEQFF
j_gene: TRBJ1-1; v_gene: TRBV7-9; d_gene: .; abundance: .; CDR3nt: TGTGCCAGCAGCCTACCTAAGGGAGGTATGAACACTGAAGCTTTCTTT; CDR3aa: CASSLPKGGMNTEAFF
j_gene: TRBJ2-7; v_gene: TRBV7-2; d_gene: TRBD2; abundance: .; CDR3nt: TGTGCCAGCAGCACCCCTAGCGGGGGGGCCTACGAGCAGTACTTC; CDR3aa: CASSTPSGGAYEQYF
j_gene: TRBJ2-2; v_gene: TRBV7-3; d_gene: TRBD1; abundance: .; CDR3nt: TGTGCCAGCAGCCCGGGACAGGGGGGCACCGGGGAGCTGTTTTTT; CDR3aa: CASSPGQGGTGELFF
j_gene: TRBJ1-2; v_gene: TRBV7-2; d_gene: .; abundance: once; CDR3nt: TGTGCCAGCAGCTCTCCGGGTCTATTGGACTATGGCTACACCTTC; CDR3aa: CASSSPGLLDYGYTF
j_gene: TRBJ2-5; v_gene: TRBV2; d_gene: .; abundance: .; CDR3nt: TGTGCCAGCAGCCTGTTCCAAGAGACCCAGTACTTC; CDR3aa: CASSLFQETQYF
j_gene: TRBJ2-5; v_gene: TRBV18; d_gene: TRBD2; abundance: .; CDR3nt: TGTGCCAGCTCACCTTACGGGACTAGCCAGCAAGAGACCCAGTACTTC; CDR3aa: CASSPYGTSQQETQYF
j_gene: TRBJ1-6; v_gene: TRBV27; d_gene: .; abundance: once; CDR3nt: TGTGCCAGCAATGGGGGGTATAATTCACCCCTCCACTTT; CDR3aa: CASNGGYNSPLHF
j_gene: TRBJ2-7; v_gene: TRBV5-1; d_gene: TRBD1; abundance: .; CDR3nt: TGCGCCAGCAGCGCCATAGGGACAGGGACCTACGAGCAGTACTTC; CDR3aa: CASSAIGTGTYEQYF
j_gene: TRBJ2-5; v_gene: TRBV27; d_gene: TRBD2; abundance: .; CDR3nt: TGTGCCAGCAGGAGATTAGCGGGACAAGAGACCCAGTACTTC; CDR3aa: CASRRLAGQETQYF
j_gene: TRBJ1-5; v_gene: TRBV27; d_gene: .; abundance: .; CDR3nt: TGTGCCAGTTTTGACGGGGGGGGAGTTAGGCAGCCCCAGCATTTT; CDR3aa: CASFDGGGVRQPQHF
j_gene: TRBJ1-4; v_gene: TRBV11-2; d_gene: .; abundance: few; CDR3nt: TGTGCCAGCAGCTTGTCGGTAAGGGCAGGGTCTAATGAAAAACTGTTTTTT; CDR3aa: CASSLSVRAGSNEKLFF
j_gene: TRBJ2-5; v_gene: TRBV11-3; d_gene: .; abundance: .; CDR3nt: TGTGCCAGCAGCTTAGGGCCTGCCGGATCCTCGGGCCAAGAGACCCAGTACTTC; CDR3aa: CASSLGPAGSSGQETQYF
j_gene: TRBJ1-4; v_gene: TRBV4-2; d_gene: .; abundance: .; CDR3nt: TGTGCCAGCAGCCAAGAATTACAGAGGGATGAAAAACTGTTTTTT; CDR3aa: CASSQELQRDEKLFF
j_gene: TRBJ2-3; v_gene: TRBV5-6; d_gene: .; abundance: .; CDR3nt: TGTGCCAGCAGTCTACGGGTCCAGTCGGGCACAGATACGCAGTATTTT; CDR3aa: CASSLRVQSGTDTQYF
j_gene: TRBJ2-5; v_gene: TRBV5-6; d_gene: .; abundance: .; CDR3nt: TGTGCCAGCAGCATACCTCAGGGTCGGTTAGGACAAGAGACCCAGTACTTC; CDR3aa: CASSIPQGRLGQETQYF
j_gene: TRBJ2-3; v_gene: TRBV7-2; d_gene: TRBD2; abundance: .; CDR3nt: TGTGCCAGCACCACTAGCGGGGGGGGCGCAGATACGCAGTATTTT; CDR3aa: CASTTSGGGADTQYF
j_gene: TRBJ2-2; v_gene: TRBV24-1; d_gene: .; abundance: .; CDR3nt: TGTGCCACCAGTGACCAACAGGGAAACACCGGGGAGCTGTTTTTT; CDR3aa: CATSDQQGNTGELFF
j_gene: TRBJ2-7; v_gene: TRBV4-2; d_gene: TRBD2; abundance: .; CDR3nt: TGTGCCAGCAGCCAGACTAGCGGGGAGCACTACGAGCAGTACTTC; CDR3aa: CASSQTSGEHYEQYF
j_gene: TRBJ2-3; v_gene: TRBV5-8; d_gene: TRBD2; abundance: .; CDR3nt: TGTGCCACCCGGGGAGCTAGCGGGATAAATACGCAGTATTTT; CDR3aa: CATRGASGINTQYF
j_gene: TRBJ2-7; v_gene: TRBV10-2; d_gene: TRBD2; abundance: .; CDR3nt: TGCGCCAGCAGTGAAACTAGCGGGAGCCACCTGGGCTCCTACGAGCAGTACTTC; CDR3aa: CASSETSGSHLGSYEQYF
j_gene: TRBJ1-5; v_gene: TRBV10-3; d_gene: TRBD1; abundance: .; CDR3nt: TGTGCCATCAGGAACGACAGGGATGGTCAGCCCCAGCATTTT; CDR3aa: CAIRNDRDGQPQHF
j_gene: TRBJ1-1; v_gene: TRBV28; d_gene: .; abundance: .; CDR3nt: TGTGCCAGCAGTCCCTCGAGGGAACAAGCTTTCTTT; CDR3aa: CASSPSREQAFF
j_gene: TRBJ1-5; v_gene: TRBV18; d_gene: .; abundance: .; CDR3nt: TGTGCCAGCTCACAAAACAGGGCGCCTCAGCCCCAGCATTTT; CDR3aa: CASSQNRAPQPQHF